What follows are 25 T cell receptor beta chains derived from one specimen sequenced in a study of CD8 T cells in ankylosing spondylitis. TCRdb re-derived calls from the 5' RACE reads in MiXCR, one entry per CDR3 protein. Here the sample spans almost 30,000 distinct CDR3 sequences, less than 6.5% being singletons. Sequencing was performed on blood, either unsorted or a sorted T cell fraction (not recorded which). The source of these receptors is a female donor with ankylosing spondylitis or in good health (not recorded which).

A few counts support this clonotype. The CDR3, as DNA: TGTGCCAGCAGCCCGAGACCCCTCACTAGCGGCCAAGAGACCCAGTACTTC. Residues: CASSPRPLTSGQETQYF. This chain links TRBV9 with TRBJ2-5, with 8 bases matching TRBD2. The V segment lost 4 bases and the J segment 1 base; nucleotides outside the gene matches: 12. The CDR3 length is 17 residues. From germline, CDR1 is SGDLS and CDR2 YYNGEE.

The rearrangement joins TRBV9 to TRBJ2-5, with TRBD1 as a possible D gene (6 bases). V shed 4 bases and J shed 0 bases, with 10 bases lying between them. Germline-derived CDR1 and CDR2 are SGDLS and YYNGEE. The CDR3 runs 14 residues. CDR3 sequence: CASSKRGYQETQYF. For the CDR3, the DNA is TGTGCCAGCAGCAAAAGGGGGTACCAAGAGACCCAGTACTTC.

The CDR3 reads CASSVEQGAQETQYF. In DNA, the CDR3 is TGTGCCAGCAGCGTAGAACAGGGGGCTCAGGAGACCCAGTACTTC. The gene calls are TRBV9 and TRBJ2-5; 9 nucleotides agree with TRBD1. Trimming took 0 bases from V and 5 from J; bases not matched to a gene: 5. CDR1 and CDR2 from the germline V gene are SGDLS and YYNGEE. This CDR3 comprises 15 residues.

This clonotype was seen a handful of times. The J gene is TRBJ2-1, the V gene TRBV9; D not resolved. Germline lookup yields CDR1 SGDLS and CDR2 YYNGEE. The CDR3 runs to 12 residues. Trimming took 0 bases from V and 8 from J, leaving 6 bases between them. The DNA of the CDR3 is TGTGCCAGCAGCGTAGGACTTCATGAGCAGTTCTTC. It codes for CASSVGLHEQFF. The full variable domain, rest sourced from reference TRBV9 and TRBJ2-1, is DSGVTQTPKHLITATGQRVTLRCSPRSGDLSVYWYQQSLDQGLQFLIQYYNGEERAKGNILERFSAQQFPDLHSELNLSSLELGDSALYFCASSVGLHEQFFGPGTRLTVL.

The chain joins TRBV9 to TRBJ2-1, with TRBD2 identical over 9 bases. In germline, CDR1 is SGDLS, CDR2 YYNGEE. J gave up 5 bases and V 3 bases, and 12 bases lay outside the gene matches. CDR3 length equals 17 residues. The CDR3: CASSAGRGSGGHNEQFF. The CDR3 coding sequence is TGTGCCAGCAGCGCCGGCCGGGGGAGCGGGGGGCACAATGAGCAGTTCTTC.

This clonotype was counted at least ten times. V and J are TRBV9 and TRBJ2-2; weak D call: TRBD1 (5 bases). The length of the CDR3 is 15 residues. Looked up from germline, CDR1 is SGDLS and CDR2 is YYNGEE. V lost 0 bases to trimming and J lost 8 bases, with 14 bases between them. CDR3: CASSVGVQAFGELFF. CDR3 coding DNA: TGTGCCAGCAGCGTAGGGGTACAGGCTTTTGGGGAGCTGTTTTTT.

The chain recombines TRBV9 with TRBJ1-4; TRBD1 agrees at 7 bases. CDR1 and CDR2 from the germline V gene are SGDLS and YYNGEE. V shed 2 bases and J 2 bases; nucleotides not matched to a gene: 3. The CDR3 runs 15 residues. The CDR3 DNA is TGTGCCAGCAGCGTCGACAGGGCCACTAATGAAAAACTGTTTTTT. Translation gives CASSVDRATNEKLFF.

This clonotype was seen many times. This chain joins TRBV9 and TRBJ1-2; D unresolved. V lost 4 bases to trimming and J lost 3 bases, with 16 bases between them. Germline CDR1 is SGDLS and CDR2 is YYNGEE. The CDR3 length is 15 residues. The CDR3 reads CASSPQRDYDYGYTF. The CDR3, as DNA: TGTGCCAGCAGCCCCCAGAGGGATTATGACTATGGCTACACCTTC.

In its sample, this clonotype was seen a few times. The chain employs TRBV9 and TRBJ1-1; 11 nucleotides agree with TRBD1. This CDR3 region has 15 residues. Trimming took 1 base from V and 3 from J; bases not matched to a gene: 2. The V gene's germline CDR1 is SGDLS and CDR2 YYNGEE. The CDR3 protein is CASSVLGQGDTEAFF. The CDR3, as DNA: TGTGCCAGCAGCGTATTGGGACAGGGGGACACTGAAGCTTTCTTT.

As to this clonotype: This could be a read error, since a much larger clone is one nucleotide away. J is TRBJ2-1 and V is TRBV9; D remains unclear. The CDR3 contains 11 residues. Germline V gene lookup returns CDR1 SGDLS and CDR2 YYNGEE. In nucleotides, the CDR3 is TGTGCCAGCAGCGTAGGGAATGGGCAGTTCTTC. Amino acids: CASSVGNGQFF.

The rearrangement uses TRBV9 and TRBJ2-5, with D perhaps TRBD2 (6 bases). This CDR3 region has 15 residues. Germline assignment: CDR1 SGDLS and CDR2 YYNGEE. V lost 1 base and J lost 1, with 11 bases in between. CDR3 sequence (DNA): TGTGCCAGCAGCGTAAAGGAGGGGTTCCAAGAGACCCAGTACTTC. It translates to CASSVKEGFQETQYF.

This clonotype was observed many times. This chain joins TRBV9 and TRBJ2-1; D unclear. Germline CDR1 SGDLS, CDR2 YYNGEE. CDR3 length equals 14 residues. V dropped 0 bases and J dropped 4 bases, with 8 bases sitting between them. The CDR3 bases are TGTGCCAGCAGCGTAGAGTCCAGTTACAATGAGCAGTTCTTC. Encoded protein: CASSVESSYNEQFF. The full variable domain, rest sourced from reference TRBV9 and TRBJ2-1, is DSGVTQTPKHLITATGQRVTLRCSPRSGDLSVYWYQQSLDQGLQFLIQYYNGEERAKGNILERFSAQQFPDLHSELNLSSLELGDSALYFCASSVESSYNEQFFGPGTRLTVL.

This clonotype occurred many times. The CDR3 loop is CASSVEEGRTDTQYF. The CDR3 DNA reads TGTGCCAGCAGCGTAGAGGAGGGGCGCACAGATACGCAGTATTTT. J is TRBJ2-3 and V is TRBV9; perhaps TRBD2 as D (6 bases). This CDR3 contains 15 residues. Looked up from germline, CDR1 is SGDLS and CDR2 is YYNGEE. The V end lost 0 bases, the J end lost 1 base, and 9 bases lay between the germline ends.

This clonotype showed up many times. The chain is built from TRBV9 and TRBJ1-3, with D possibly being TRBD1 (5 bases). The CDR3 covers 16 residues. V was trimmed by 0 bases and J by 2 bases, leaving 12 bases between them. Germline values: CDR1 SGDLS, CDR2 YYNGEE. The chain's CDR3 is CASSVAPRVAGNTIYF. The DNA for the CDR3 is TGTGCCAGCAGCGTAGCTCCCAGGGTGGCTGGAAACACCATATATTTT.

This clonotype was detected many times. This chain connects TRBV9 to TRBJ1-1, with D unclear. Trimming removed 0 bases at V and 0 bases at J, with 9 bases between. CDR3 length equals 15 residues. Per the germline V gene, CDR1 is SGDLS and CDR2 is YYNGEE. CDR3 nucleotide sequence: TGTGCCAGCAGCGTAGAATCACGGATGAACACTGAAGCTTTCTTT. Translating it yields CASSVESRMNTEAFF.

This clonotype was counted between two and nine times. The chain links TRBV9 to TRBJ2-5; D possibly corresponds to TRBD2 (5 bases). V was pared by 5 bases and J by 5 bases, with 13 bases between. This CDR3 has 13 residues. Germline CDR1 reads SGDLS; CDR2 reads YYNGEE. CDR3 nucleotide sequence: TGTGCCAGCAGTCCTCGGGCGGGCGAGACCCAGTACTTC. This codes for CASSPRAGETQYF.

This clonotype was seen many times. The chain couples TRBV9 to TRBJ2-5, with D perhaps given as TRBD1 or TRBD2 (5 bases each). Between the trimmed V and J ends, which lost 3 bases and 3 bases, there was a span of 9 bases. Germline-derived CDR1 and CDR2 are SGDLS and YYNGEE. The CDR3 contains 13 residues. The CDR3 is CASSAGTKETQYF. The CDR3 DNA sequence: TGTGCCAGCAGCGCCGGGACGAAAGAGACCCAGTACTTC.

The table lists this clonotype with a few counts. Written as DNA, the CDR3 is TGTGCCAGCAGCGTAGTAGGGGCATCGGAAGCTTTCTTT. Protein product: CASSVVGASEAFF. The chain links TRBV9 to TRBJ1-1, with D possibly TRBD1 on 5 matching bases. CDR3 length: 13 amino acids. Per germline, CDR1 SGDLS and CDR2 YYNGEE. The V end was cut by 0 bases, the J end by 8 bases, with 11 bases between.

This clonotype was recorded at least ten times. The CDR3 loop reads CASSKGASGTTFHTQYF. The CDR3 DNA reads TGTGCCAGCAGCAAAGGGGCTAGCGGGACCACTTTTCATACGCAGTATTTT. The chain has TRBV21-1 and TRBJ2-3; TRBD2, the table's D call, was not compared with the DNA. TRBV21-1 is listed as a pseudogene. The CDR3 runs 17 residues.

This clonotype was counted at least ten times. Written as DNA, the CDR3 is TGTGCCAGCAGCGTCTCTAGCGACAGCTACAATGAGCAGTTCTTC. It encodes CASSVSSDSYNEQFF. The chain recombines TRBV9 with TRBJ2-1; D is perhaps TRBD2 (6 bases). The CDR3 has 15 amino acids. Between the trimmed V and J ends, which lost 2 bases and 3 bases, there was a span of 12 bases. The germline V gene encodes CDR1 SGDLS and CDR2 YYNGEE.

The table lists this clonotype with many counts. This CDR3 is CSASTQTATNEKLFF. Here the CDR3 DNA reads TGCAGTGCTAGCACCCAGACTGCAACTAATGAAAAACTGTTTTTT. The chain has TRBV20-1 and TRBJ1-4; D gene uncertain. Germline V gene sequence: CDR1 DFQATT, CDR2 SNEGSKA (reference sequence). The CDR3 is made up of 15 amino acids. Trimming pared 3 bases from V and 0 bases from J, leaving 11 bases between.

This clonotype was picked up many times. The rearrangement joins TRBV9 to TRBJ1-2; 8 nucleotides align to TRBD1. The germline CDR1 and CDR2 sequences are SGDLS and YYNGEE. J gave up 7 bases and V 0 bases, and 5 bases lay outside the gene matches. The CDR3 runs to 14 residues. The CDR3 sequence: CASSVDQGAGGYTF. In DNA form, the CDR3 reads TGTGCCAGCAGCGTAGATCAGGGGGCGGGTGGCTACACCTTC.

This clonotype has at least ten counts. The DNA for the CDR3 is TGTGCCAGCAGCGGGGCAGGGATAACAGATACGCAGTATTTT. Translated, it gives CASSGAGITDTQYF. This chain links TRBV9 with TRBJ2-3; D is perhaps TRBD1 (5 bases). Germline lookup yields CDR1 SGDLS and CDR2 YYNGEE. V lost 3 bases to trimming and J lost 3 bases, with 11 bases between them. The CDR3 has 14 residues.

This clonotype was counted ten times or more. The chain uses TRBV9 and TRBJ2-7; tentative D call: TRBD2 (6 bases). Germline lookup yields CDR1 SGDLS and CDR2 YYNGEE. The CDR3 consists of 15 residues. V lost 0 bases and J lost 6, with 16 bases in between. The CDR3: CASSVGVETRGEQYF. CDR3 nucleotide sequence: TGTGCCAGCAGCGTAGGTGTAGAGACTAGGGGCGAGCAGTACTTC.

This clonotype was seen repeatedly, ten times or more. V usage is TRBV9 and J usage is TRBJ1-6; possibly TRBD1 for D (6 bases). V was clipped by 4 bases and J by 8 bases, with 13 bases between them. Per germline, CDR1 SGDLS and CDR2 YYNGEE. The CDR3 loop spans 14 amino acids. The CDR3 is CASSSKGGDSPLHF. Written as DNA, the CDR3 is TGTGCCAGCAGCTCGAAGGGGGGAGATTCACCCCTCCACTTT.